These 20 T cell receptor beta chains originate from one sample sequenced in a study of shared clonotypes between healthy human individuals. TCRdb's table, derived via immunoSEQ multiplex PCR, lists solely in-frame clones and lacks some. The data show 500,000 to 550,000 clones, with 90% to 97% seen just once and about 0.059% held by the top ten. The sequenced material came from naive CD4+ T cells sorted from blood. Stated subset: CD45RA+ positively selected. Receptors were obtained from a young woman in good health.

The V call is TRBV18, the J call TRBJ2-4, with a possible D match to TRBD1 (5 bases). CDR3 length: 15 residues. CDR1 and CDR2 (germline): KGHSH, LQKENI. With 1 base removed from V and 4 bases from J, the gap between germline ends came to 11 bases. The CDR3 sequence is CASSPQGQTKNIQYF. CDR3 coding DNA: TGTGCCAGCTCACCACAAGGACAAACTAAAAACATTCAGTACTTC.

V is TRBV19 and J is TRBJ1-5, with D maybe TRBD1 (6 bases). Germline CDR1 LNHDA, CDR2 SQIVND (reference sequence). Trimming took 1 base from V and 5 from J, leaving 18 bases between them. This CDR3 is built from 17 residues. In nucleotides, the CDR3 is TGTGCCAGTAGTATAGCTCAACGTGGACAGCGTTATCAGCCCCAGCATTTT. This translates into CASSIAQRGQRYQPQHF.

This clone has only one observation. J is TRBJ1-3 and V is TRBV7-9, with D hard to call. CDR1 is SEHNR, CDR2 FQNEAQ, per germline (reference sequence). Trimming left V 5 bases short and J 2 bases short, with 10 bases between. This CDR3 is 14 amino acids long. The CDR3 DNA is TGTGCCAGCAGCCCCAACTCAACTGGAAACACCATATATTTT. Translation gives CASSPNSTGNTIYF. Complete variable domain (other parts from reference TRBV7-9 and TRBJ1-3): DTGVSQNPRHKITKRGQNVTFRCDPISEHNRLYWYRQTLGQGPEFLTYFQNEAQLEKSRLLSDRFSAERPKGSFSTLEIQRTEQGDSAMYLCASSPNSTGNTIYFGEGSWLTVV.

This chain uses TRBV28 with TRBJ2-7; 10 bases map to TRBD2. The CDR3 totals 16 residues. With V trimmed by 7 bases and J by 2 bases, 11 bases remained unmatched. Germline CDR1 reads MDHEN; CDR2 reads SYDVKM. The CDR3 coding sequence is TGTGCCAGCACCGATGGAGGACTAGCGGTGCCCTACGAGCAGTACTTC. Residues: CASTDGGLAVPYEQYF.

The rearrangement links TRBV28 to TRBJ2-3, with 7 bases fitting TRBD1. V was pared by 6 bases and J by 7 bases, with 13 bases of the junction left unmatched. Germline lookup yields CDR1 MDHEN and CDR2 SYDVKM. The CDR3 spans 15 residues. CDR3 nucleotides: TGTGCCAGCAGCAACGGACAGGACAACACGAATACGCAGTATTTT. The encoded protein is CASSNGQDNTNTQYF.

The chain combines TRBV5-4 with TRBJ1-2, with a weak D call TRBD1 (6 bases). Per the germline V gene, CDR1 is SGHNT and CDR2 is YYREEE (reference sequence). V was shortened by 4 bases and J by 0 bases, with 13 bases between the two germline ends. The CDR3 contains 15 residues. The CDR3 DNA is TGTGCCAGCAGCCTTCCGAGGGGGGCTAACTATGGCTACACCTTC. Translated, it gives CASSLPRGANYGYTF.

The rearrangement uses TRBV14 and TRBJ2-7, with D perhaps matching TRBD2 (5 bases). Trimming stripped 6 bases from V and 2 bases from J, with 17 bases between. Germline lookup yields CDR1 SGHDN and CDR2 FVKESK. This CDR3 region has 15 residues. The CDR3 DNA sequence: TGTGCCAGCAGTCCGGGAAGCAGCCTACCCTACGAGCAGTACTTC. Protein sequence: CASSPGSSLPYEQYF.

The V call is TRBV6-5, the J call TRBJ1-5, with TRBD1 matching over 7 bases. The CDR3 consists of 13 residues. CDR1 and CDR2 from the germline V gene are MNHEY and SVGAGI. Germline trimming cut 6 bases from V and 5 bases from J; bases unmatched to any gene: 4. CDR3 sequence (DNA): TGTGCCAGCAGCTGGGACAGCTATCAGCCCCAGCATTTT. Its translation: CASSWDSYQPQHF.

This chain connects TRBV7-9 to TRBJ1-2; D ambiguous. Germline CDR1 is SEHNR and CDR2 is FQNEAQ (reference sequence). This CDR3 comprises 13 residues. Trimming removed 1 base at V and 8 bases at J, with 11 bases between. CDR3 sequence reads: CASSLGAPAGYTF. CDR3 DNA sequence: TGTGCCAGCAGCTTAGGGGCCCCGGCCGGCTACACCTTC.

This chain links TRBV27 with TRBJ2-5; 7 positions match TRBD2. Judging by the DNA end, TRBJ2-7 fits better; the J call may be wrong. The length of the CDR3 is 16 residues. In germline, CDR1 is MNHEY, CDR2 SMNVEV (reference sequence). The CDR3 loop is CASSRGLAGDPYEQYF. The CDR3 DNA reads TGTGCCAGCAGCCGGGGACTGGCGGGGGATCCCTACGAGCAGTACTTC.

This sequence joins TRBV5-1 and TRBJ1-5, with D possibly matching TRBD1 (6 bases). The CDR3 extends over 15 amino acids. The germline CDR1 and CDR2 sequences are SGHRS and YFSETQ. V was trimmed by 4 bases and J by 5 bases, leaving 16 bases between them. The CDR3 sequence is CASSPPGARYQPQHF. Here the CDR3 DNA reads TGCGCCAGCAGCCCTCCGGGGGCGAGGTATCAGCCCCAGCATTTT.

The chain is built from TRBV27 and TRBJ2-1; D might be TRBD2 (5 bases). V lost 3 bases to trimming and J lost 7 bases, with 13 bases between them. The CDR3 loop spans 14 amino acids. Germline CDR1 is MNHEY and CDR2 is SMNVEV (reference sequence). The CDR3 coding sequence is TGTGCCAGCAGTTTCGTCCTAGCCATTAATGAGCAGTTCTTC. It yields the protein CASSFVLAINEQFF.

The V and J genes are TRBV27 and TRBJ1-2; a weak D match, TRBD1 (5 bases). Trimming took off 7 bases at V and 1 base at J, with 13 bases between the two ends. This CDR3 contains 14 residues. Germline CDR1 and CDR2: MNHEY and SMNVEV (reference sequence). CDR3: CASIAPQDNYGYTF. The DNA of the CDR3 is TGTGCCAGCATAGCCCCACAGGATAACTATGGCTACACCTTC.

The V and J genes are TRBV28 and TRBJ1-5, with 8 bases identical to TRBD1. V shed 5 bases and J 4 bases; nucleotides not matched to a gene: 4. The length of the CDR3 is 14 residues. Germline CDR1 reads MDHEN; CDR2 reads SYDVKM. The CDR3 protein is CASSAGGTNQPQHF. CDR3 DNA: TGTGCCAGCAGTGCAGGGGGCACGAATCAGCCCCAGCATTTT.

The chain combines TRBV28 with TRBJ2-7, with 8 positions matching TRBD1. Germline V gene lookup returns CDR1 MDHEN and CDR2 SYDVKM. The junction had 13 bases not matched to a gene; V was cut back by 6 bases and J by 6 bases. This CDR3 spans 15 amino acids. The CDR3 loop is CASRPTGVEEGEQYF. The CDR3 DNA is TGTGCCAGCAGACCGACAGGGGTAGAGGAGGGCGAGCAGTACTTC.

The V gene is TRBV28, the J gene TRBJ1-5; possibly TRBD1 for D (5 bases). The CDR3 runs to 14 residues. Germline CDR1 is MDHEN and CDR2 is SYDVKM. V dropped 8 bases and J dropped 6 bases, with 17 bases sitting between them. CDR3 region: CASWGGTAPQPQHF. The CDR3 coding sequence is TGTGCCAGCTGGGGAGGGACCGCGCCTCAGCCCCAGCATTTT.

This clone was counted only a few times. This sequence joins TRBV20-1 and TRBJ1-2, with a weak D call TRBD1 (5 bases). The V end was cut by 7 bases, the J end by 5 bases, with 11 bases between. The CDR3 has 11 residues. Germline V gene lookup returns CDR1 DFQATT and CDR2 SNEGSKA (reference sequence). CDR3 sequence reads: CSDGGRYGYTF. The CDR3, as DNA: TGCAGTGATGGGGGACGTTATGGCTACACCTTC.

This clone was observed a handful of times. CDR3 in amino acids: CASSVQGMSFYGYTF. The DNA for the CDR3 is TGTGCCAGCAGCGTACAGGGGATGTCATTCTATGGCTACACCTTC. The chain uses TRBV2 and TRBJ1-2, with 7 bases aligning to TRBD1. The length of the CDR3 is 15 residues. Germline loops: CDR1 SNHLY, CDR2 FYNNEI. The trim removed 6 bases at V and 4 bases at J, leaving 11 bases unmatched.

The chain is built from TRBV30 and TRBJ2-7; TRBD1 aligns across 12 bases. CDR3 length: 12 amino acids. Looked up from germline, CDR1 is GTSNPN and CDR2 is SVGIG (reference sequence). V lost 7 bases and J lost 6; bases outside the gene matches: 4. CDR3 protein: CALGDRGLEQYF. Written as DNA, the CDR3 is TGTGCCTTGGGGGACAGGGGGCTCGAGCAGTACTTC. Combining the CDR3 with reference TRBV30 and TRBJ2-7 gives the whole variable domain SQTIHQWPATLVQPVGSPLSLECTVEGTSNPNLYWYRQAAGRGLQLLFYSVGIGQISSEVPQNLSASRPQDRQFILSSKKLLLSDSGFYLCALGDRGLEQYFGPGTRLTVT.

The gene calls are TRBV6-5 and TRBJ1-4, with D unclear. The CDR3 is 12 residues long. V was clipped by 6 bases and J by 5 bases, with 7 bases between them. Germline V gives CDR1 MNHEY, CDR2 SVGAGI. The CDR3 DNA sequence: TGTGCCAGCAGCCCTACCAATGAAAAACTGTTTTTT. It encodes CASSPTNEKLFF.